This T cell receptor (beta chain) comes out of a study of PD-1 blockade in classical Hodgkin lymphoma (dated by TCRdb to 2019 to 2021). For the study in its entirety: Nivolumab dosing was 3 mg/kg intravenously every 2 weeks, continuing until either disease progression or unacceptable toxicity. A peripheral blood immune signature of response to PD-1 blockade in classical Hodgkin lymphoma was defined using TCR beta sequencing and CyTOF.

Study-level results and caveats: Diversity was lower in patients who began nivolumab less than 1 year after ASCT, so these patients were left out of later analyses to avoid confounding by immune reconstitution. Baseline TCR diversity was reported to be lower in newly diagnosed patients than in healthy donors and to be lower still in relapsed/refractory patients. The study was restricted to a single clinical trial cohort, and the causes of repertoire differences, possibly disease activity or prior therapy, were left undefined. Baseline diversity similar to that of newly diagnosed patients was observed in trial patients achieving complete response, whereas significantly lower diversity was observed in partial responders and progressors. By C4D1, a significant rise was seen in CD4+ TCR diversity but not in CD8+ TCR diversity (p=0.0027 vs p=0.16), and the rise was most apparent among complete responders (p=0.02).

A distance of 11 bases separates the germline ends of V and J, which lose 6 bases and 6 bases respectively. CDR1 and CDR2, looked up from the germline V gene, are MDHEN and SYDVKM. Taken from cysteine to phenylalanine, the CDR3 has 12 residues. The CDR3 DNA has 36 bases and is translated from base 1. Genomic DNA was extracted with the Qiagen DNeasy kit from unsorted PBMCs and from negatively selected CD4+ and CD8+ fractions. TCR beta CDR3 regions were subjected to amplification by immunoSEQ multiplex PCR with primers that anneal to V and J segments. A synthetic immune receptor repertoire was used to minimize amplification bias, and remaining bias was computationally removed after sequencing. The authors' pipeline ran thus. Repertoire diversity was quantified as the Shannon entropy index using custom Python scripts. The unsorted, CD4+ and CD8+ repertoires were each analyzed separately, with the exception of combined analyses, where CD4+ and CD8+ sequences were merged in silico. A clone was considered expanded if an increase in frequency of at least 2-fold after treatment relative to C1D1 was found, and a pseudocount of 0.5 was applied to clones undetected at baseline. Clones with 0 or 1 copy at C1D1 were classified as singleton clones, and clones with 2 or more copies were classified as non-singleton clones. Clones expanded in unsorted samples were assigned a CD4+, CD8+ or unknown annotation through matching of protein sequences in sorted samples from the same patient. Diversity changes from C1D1 to C4D1 were tested in paired samples using Wilcoxon tests. The table was pulled from immuneACCESS by TCRdb, which kept in-frame rearrangements only. Such tables lose some clones; where checked, under half of the loss comes from unresolved V genes, and the rest has no known cause. V and J calls plus clone size are reproduced from that table; the DNA served to infer D and trimming. This sample gives 130,000 to 150,000 clones in total; around 73% of them show up just once. 7% to 9.5% of the sample is taken by the ten largest.

Of note for this clone: Its cognate antigen has yet to be identified. No much larger clonotype is one base removed from it; base qualities were not supplied.

Reading the label with the study, this specimen's time point is: cycle 2 day 1 (C2D1) of nivolumab. Relapse after autologous stem cell transplantation had occurred in all trial patients, and cohorts A, B and C were distinguished by prior brentuximab vedotin exposure. The trial cohort was composed of some 57 patients with relapsed/refractory classical Hodgkin lymphoma, for whom complete response, partial response or progressive disease was recorded as best overall response. Single-agent nivolumab was administered to trial patients in the multi-cohort phase II CheckMate 205 trial. An independent review committee assessed best overall response by applying the 2007 International Working Group response criteria. Trial PBMCs were obtained immediately prior to nivolumab initiation (C1D1) and on therapy at cycle 2 day 1 and cycle 4 day 1. Peripheral blood was collected in 8 mL Vacutainer Cell Preparation Tubes, from which PBMCs were isolated by centrifugation and then cryopreserved.

The sequence derives from a human donor with classical Hodgkin lymphoma. The specimen was peripheral blood mononuclear cells (PBMCs), collected before the second cycle of nivolumab. This chain joins TRBV28 to TRBJ1-2; the D gene cannot be named for sure. The CDR3 sequence is CASRTSDHGYTF. The sequence in DNA is TGTGCCAGCAGAACCAGTGATCATGGCTACACCTTC.